This record looks at one T cell receptor (beta chain) sequence and its context. Its specificity is not known. This specimen comes from a study of T-cell reconstitution after alpha-beta-depleted transplantation in children. Unique molecular identifiers were used in preparing the TCRbeta library. TCRdb re-called the PCR reads with MiXCR, one entry per CDR3 protein. The repertoire holds approximately 50,000 distinct CDR3 sequences, with roughly half as singletons. General study results and limits: There were some patients whose high TCRbeta diversity at day 60 came from surviving recipient T cells and thymic progenitors. About two months after transplant, alpha-beta T cells reportedly came from several hundred expanded graft clones. Most T-cell counts and diversity one year after the transplant came from T cells that were newly produced.

Trimming took off 1 base at V and 6 bases at J, with 12 bases between the two ends. The CDR3 consists of 14 residues. Germline V gene sequence: CDR1 LGHDT, CDR2 YNNKEL (reference sequence). This receptor was taken from a boy under two years old with SCID, due to receive a stem cell transplant. V gene TRBV3-1 combines with J gene TRBJ1-2; D gene ambiguous. The source material was peripheral blood, sampled before TCRalphabeta/CD19-depleted stem cell transplant. The CDR3 nucleotides are TGTGCCAGCAGCCAAGGCCCTACTGGGAATGGCTACACCTTC. Translation gives CASSQGPTGNGYTF.